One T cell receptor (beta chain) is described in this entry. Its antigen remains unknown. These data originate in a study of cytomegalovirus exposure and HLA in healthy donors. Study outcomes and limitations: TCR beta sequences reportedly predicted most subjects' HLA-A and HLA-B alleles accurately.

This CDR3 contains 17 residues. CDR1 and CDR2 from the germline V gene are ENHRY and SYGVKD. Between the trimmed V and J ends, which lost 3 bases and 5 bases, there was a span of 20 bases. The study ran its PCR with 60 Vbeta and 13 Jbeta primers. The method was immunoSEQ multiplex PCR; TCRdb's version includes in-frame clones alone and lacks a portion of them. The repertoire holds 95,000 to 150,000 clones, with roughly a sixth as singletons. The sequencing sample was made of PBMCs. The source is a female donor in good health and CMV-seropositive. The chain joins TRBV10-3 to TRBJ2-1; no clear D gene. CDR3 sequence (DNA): TGTGCCATCAGTGACACCCCTGACATGGTTAAGGACAATGAGCAGTTCTTC. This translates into CAISDTPDMVKDNEQFF.